This T cell receptor beta chain was documented in a study of T cell clonotyping in hematopoietic cell transplantation. Looking at the study overall: Recipients' pretransplant samples followed cytoreduction. Whole-study findings and limits: Recipient TCR diversity dropped after transplant; expanded clonotypes rose from day 30 to 180.

Indicated time point: recipient sample about 28 days before transplant, after cytoreduction. Assay: immunoSEQ multiplex PCR; the TCRdb copy retains only in-frame clones and omits some. The table has around 40,000 clones, 90% to 95% seen once. V gave up 3 bases and J gave up 7 bases; unmatched junction bases: 7. The CDR3 spans 15 residues. The V gene's germline CDR1 is SEHNR and CDR2 FQNEAQ (reference sequence). As concerns this clone: Antigen unknown.

This TCR came from a man aged 40-50 years with chronic myeloid leukemia. Some clones in this sample may be carry-over from other donors' samples. Specimen: peripheral blood mononuclear cells, collected before stem cell transplant. This chain joins TRBV7-9 and TRBJ1-2; 11 bases line up with TRBD1. CDR3 sequence reads: CASSFSDRGQGGYTF. The CDR3 nucleotides are TGTGCCAGCAGCTTTTCGGACAGGGGGCAGGGTGGCTACACCTTC.